The clone carrying this T cell receptor beta chain has just a few counts. Time point meaning: patch test 2, 6 weeks after DPC sensitization. Noted treatment: therapeutic diphenylcyclopropenone sensitization with weekly scalp DPC. Donors, patients with alopecia ranging from 18 to 70 years old and judged suitable for DPC, provided samples. The starting material, unfractionated whole blood, was used for total RNA extraction. Germline V gene lookup returns CDR1 MDHEN and CDR2 SYDVKM. This CDR3 spans 14 amino acids. The V end was cut by 3 bases, the J end by 3 bases, with 12 bases between. TCRdb reprocessed the RACE reads via MiXCR and lists one record per CDR3 protein. This sample carries tens of thousands of distinct CDR3 sequences, approximately 10% of them seen once, and the ten largest clones take 2.2%. These data come from a study of human T cells and chemical hapten exposure.

The receptor comes from a man aged 35 to 55 with alopecia areata. Some clones in this sample may be carry-over from other donors' samples. The chain uses TRBV28 and TRBJ2-7; D unresolved. The starting material was whole blood, obtained in connection with sensitization to the hapten diphenylcyclopropenone (DPC). CDR3 region: CASSLSGRNYEQYF. CDR3 sequence (DNA): TGTGCCAGCAGTTTGTCCGGACGGAACTACGAGCAGTACTTC.